This TCR beta chain was found in a study of T cell changes during pregnancy in multiple sclerosis. Trimming shortened V by 8 bases and J by 0 bases, and 15 bases separated the two germline ends. CDR1 and CDR2 (germline): SNHLY, FYNNEI. CDR3 size: 15 residues. This table comes from immunoSEQ multiplex PCR, and its TCRdb copy is limited to in-frame clones, with some not included. The sample shows approximately 92,000 clones, about 92% of them seen only once. Sequencing used peripheral blood, obtained in the first trimester of pregnancy. This clonotype originated in a female donor with multiple sclerosis, enrolled in a pregnancy study. The genes are TRBV2 and TRBJ2-3; D is perhaps TRBD2 (6 bases). The CDR3 coding sequence is TGTGCCAGCTCCGCCGGGACTCATAGCACAGATACGCAGTATTTT. Translating gives CASSAGTHSTDTQYF.